This T cell receptor beta chain was recovered during a study of blood T cell repertoires in COVID-19. The wider study: The analysed material was cDNA or gDNA that came from T cells, B-cell-depleted T cells, or PBMCs.

V gave up 5 bases and J gave up 2 bases; unmatched junction bases: 17. Germline V lookup: CDR1 SEHNR, CDR2 FQNEAQ (reference sequence). The CDR3 totals 18 residues. Only in-frame clones appear in the TCRdb table, and some are missing; sequencing was by immunoSEQ multiplex PCR. The table records roughly 200,000 clones, around 87% of them present only once. Specimen: PBMCs or T cells enriched from blood (not recorded which). The chain joins TRBV7-9 to TRBJ1-2, with 7 positions matching TRBD1. This clonotype originated in a woman under 40 who had recovered from COVID-19. CDR3 loop: CASSRMGQRTKLNYGYTF. Here the CDR3 DNA reads TGTGCCAGCAGCCGAATGGGACAGCGAACAAAACTCAACTATGGCTACACCTTC.